What follows is one TCR beta chain and its context. Per the germline V gene, CDR1 is SGHTA and CDR2 is FQGNSA. The trim removed 6 bases at V and 2 bases at J, leaving 6 bases unmatched. The CDR3 contains 15 residues. The data originate from a study of T cell responses to AZD1222 COVID-19 vaccine. Generated by immunoSEQ multiplex PCR, the TCRdb table keeps only in-frame clones and is missing some. The sample includes under 130,000 clones, 80% to 90% of them seen just once. The sample in question was peripheral blood, obtained on day 0 of AZD1222 vaccination. The genes are TRBV7-2 and TRBJ2-1; 8 nucleotides agree with TRBD1. The clonotype was recovered from an adult in good health. DNA for the CDR3: TGTGCCAGCAGATTTCAGGACAGGGCCTACAATGAGCAGTTCTTC. Its translation: CASRFQDRAYNEQFF.